The present T cell receptor (beta chain) was sequenced within a study of tumor-infiltrating lymphocytes in primary liver carcinoma. Germline assignment: CDR1 MDHEN and CDR2 SYDVKM. CDR3 length: 15 amino acids. With V trimmed by 5 bases and J by 5 bases, 10 bases remained unmatched. The blood RNA (from unsorted whole blood) was obtained, and germline DNA was also extracted. cDNA specific to TCR beta was made from 450 to 650 ng of total RNA, with a constant-region primer employed for priming. Sequencing libraries for TCR beta derived from three nested multiplex PCR rounds that used slightly modified ARM-PCR. PCR rounds one and two used TRBV1-TRBV30 forward primers with a C-beta reverse primer for around 9 cycles each. TCRdb itself ran the multiplex PCR reads through MiXCR, one entry per CDR3 protein. Of 250,000 to 400,000 distinct CDR3 sequences in the sample, about 62% were seen once.

The clonotype comes from a man in his forties or fifties with primary liver carcinoma and hepatitis B virus infection. The chain joins TRBV28 to TRBJ2-7, with 9 bases fitting TRBD1. The sample comprised peripheral blood. The DNA of the CDR3 is TGTGCCAGCAGTGAGTACCGGGACAGGGCCCACGAGCAGTACTTC. It codes for CASSEYRDRAHEQYF.